This T cell receptor beta chain came from a study of cytomegalovirus exposure and HLA in healthy donors. Findings of the study overall: The study had only CMV serostatus as immune exposure information. Some V segments could not be told apart, so they were left out, TRBV6-2 and TRBV6-3 among them. Whilst most TCR sequences proved rare, a subset of public TCRs occurred across many donors. A later examination showed that TCR association rates differed by HLA locus, with DRB1 most and HLA-C fewest.

In the case of this clone: Its antigen is not known. Its ends do not fully match the called genes, so a read error is possible. Different DNA sequences within this sample yield the same CDR3.

The PCR employed 60 Vbeta primers together with 13 Jbeta primers. The data were produced by immunoSEQ multiplex PCR, yet TCRdb's version contains in-frame clones alone and is incomplete. The sample comprises 160,000 or so clones, more than 65% of which are singletons, and over 8% rests with the top ten. The CDR3 totals 14 residues. In germline, CDR1 is MNHEY, CDR2 SVGAGI. This chain joins TRBV6-5 and TRBJ1-2, with 10 bases that match TRBD1. The sequence came from a man younger than 35 in good health and CMV-seropositive. What was sequenced was PBMCs. CDR3 protein: CASSPTGGRYGYTF. The CDR3 DNA reads TGCGCCAGCAGTCCGACAGGGGGCCGTTATGGCTACACCTTC.